What follows are 23 T cell receptor beta chains derived from one specimen sequenced in a study of blood T cells in healthy people across ages. Through a sample-barcoded 5' primer and a J-beta primer mix, a second PCR was run for roughly 7 to 11 cycles. A single record per CDR3 protein comes from TCRdb applying MiXCR to the 5' RACE reads. The table has some 730,000 distinct CDR3 sequences, about a fifth seen once. Sequencing was done on a sample of blood. The receptors here all came from a man in his sixties or seventies in good health.

There are a few counts of this clonotype. This rearrangement joins TRBV25-1 to TRBJ1-2; D might be TRBD1 (5 bases). V was pared by 6 bases and J by 4 bases, with 21 bases between. The germline V gene has CDR1 MGHDK and CDR2 SYGVNS. The CDR3 has 16 amino acids. CDR3 residues: CASRAEAQAGSYGYTF. DNA for the CDR3: TGTGCCAGCAGAGCCGAGGCCCAGGCAGGGAGCTATGGCTACACCTTC.

The rearrangement uses TRBV20-1 and TRBJ2-1; D is perhaps TRBD1 (5 bases). Germline CDR1 and CDR2: DFQATT and SNEGSKA (reference sequence). CDR3 size: 19 residues. V was clipped by 1 base and J by 0 bases, with 22 bases between them. CDR3 sequence (DNA): TGCAGTGCTAGAGCTCTGGGGCTAGGGAAATCGAGCTCCTACAATGAGCAGTTCTTC. The encoded protein is CSARALGLGKSSSYNEQFF.

This clonotype was picked up a small number of times. The V gene is TRBV25-1, the J gene TRBJ2-7; 7 positions match TRBD1. The CDR3 spans 15 residues. The germline V gene encodes CDR1 MGHDK and CDR2 SYGVNS. V trimming: 1 base; J trimming: 3 bases; junction bases outside the gene matches: 6. The DNA of the CDR3 is TGTGCCAGCAGTGAATTTTTAGGGGGCCTCTACGAGCAGTACTTC. The encoded protein is CASSEFLGGLYEQYF.

This chain links TRBV2 with TRBJ2-3; TRBD2 might be the D (5 bases). This CDR3 is built from 16 residues. V lost 3 bases and J 0 bases, leaving 13 bases between the germline ends. Germline V gene data show CDR1 as SNHLY and CDR2 as FYNNEI. The CDR3 protein is CASSDQGLASTDTQYF. The CDR3 DNA reads TGTGCCAGCAGTGATCAAGGACTCGCCAGCACAGATACGCAGTATTTT.

The DNA for the CDR3 is TGTGCCAGCAGCTTAGGGCGGACTAGCGGGGGGCCCACAGATACGCAGTATTTT. Amino acid sequence: CASSLGRTSGGPTDTQYF. The chain joins TRBV11-2 to TRBJ2-3; TRBD2 agrees at 14 bases. Trimming at V came to 1 base and at J to 2 bases, leaving 5 bases not matched to a gene. This CDR3 is built from 18 residues. CDR1 and CDR2 from the germline V gene are SGHAT and FQNNGV.

Concerning this clonotype itself: The conserved final phenylalanine or tryptophan is absent from the CDR3, which likely points to a read error. The rearrangement joins TRBV15 to TRBJ2-4, with D uncertain. V lost 1 base and J lost 0, with 13 bases in between. Per the germline V gene, CDR1 is LNHNV and CDR2 is YYDKDF (reference sequence). This CDR3 comprises 17 residues. The CDR3 bases are TGTGCCACCAGCAGAGTGGCCCAACAGATAGCCAAAAACATTCAGTACCTC. Translated: CATSRVAQQIAKNIQYL.

V and J are TRBV5-1 and TRBJ1-1; D is unclear. Germline assignment: CDR1 SGHRS and CDR2 YFSETQ. This CDR3 is 14 amino acids long. Trimming took off 0 bases at V and 3 bases at J, with 9 bases between the two ends. The CDR3 DNA reads as TGCGCCAGCAGCTTGGGGGTAACGGACACTGAAGCTTTCTTT. The encoded protein is CASSLGVTDTEAFF. The full variable domain, rest sourced from reference TRBV5-1 and TRBJ1-1, is KAGVTQTPRYLIKTRGQQVTLSCSPISGHRSVSWYQQTPGQGLQFLFEYFSETQRNKGNFPGRFSGRQFSNSRSEMNVSTLELGDSALYLCASSLGVTDTEAFFGQGTRLTVV.

This clonotype was detected many times. The J gene is TRBJ2-3, the V gene TRBV5-1; D call uncertain. The germline V gene encodes CDR1 SGHRS and CDR2 YFSETQ. Trimming shortened V by 1 base and J by 5 bases, and 5 bases separated the two germline ends. The CDR3 totals 12 residues. CDR3: CASSLFGDTQYF. The DNA for the CDR3 is TGCGCCAGCAGCTTGTTCGGAGATACGCAGTATTTT.

The chain joins TRBV6-1 to TRBJ2-4; D possibly corresponds to TRBD2 (5 bases). This CDR3 is built from 14 residues. V lost 2 bases and J lost 6, with 11 bases in between. CDR1 is MNHNS and CDR2 is SASEGT in the germline V gene. CDR3 DNA: TGTGCCAGCAGTGAAAGCGGCCAAGGAAACATTCAGTACTTC. Translating it yields CASSESGQGNIQYF.

The rearrangement links TRBV4-1 to TRBJ2-3, with 12 bases lining up with TRBD2. V shed 0 bases and J 0 bases; nucleotides not matched to a gene: 7. This CDR3 is built from 19 residues. Germline V gives CDR1 MGHRA, CDR2 YSYEKL. The CDR3 loop reads CASSQDSWTSGISTDTQYF. The CDR3 nucleotides read TGCGCCAGCAGCCAAGATAGTTGGACTAGCGGGATTAGCACAGATACGCAGTATTTT.

The chain links TRBV29-1 to TRBJ2-3; tentative D call: TRBD1 (5 bases). This CDR3 has 14 amino acids. Trimming pared 2 bases from V and 7 bases from J, leaving 16 bases between. Germline values: CDR1 SQVTM, CDR2 ANQGSEA. For the CDR3, the DNA is TGCAGCGTTGAAATAGGGGCTTTAAGGTATACGCAGTATTTT. This gives the protein CSVEIGALRYTQYF.

This clonotype was counted a few times. CDR3 nucleotides: TGTGCCAGCAGCTTAGTACGACTAGCGGACACAGATACGCAGTATTTT. Translated, it gives CASSLVRLADTDTQYF. This rearrangement joins TRBV7-2 to TRBJ2-3, with 9 bases matching TRBD2. V lost 1 base, J lost 2 bases, and 4 bases stayed unmatched. Germline V gene data show CDR1 as SGHTA and CDR2 as FQGNSA. The length of the CDR3 is 16 residues.

In its sample, this clonotype was seen a few times. The chain uses TRBV6-5 and TRBJ2-3; no clear D gene. The CDR3 is 14 residues long. Germline CDR1 and CDR2: MNHEY and SVGAGI. V was cut by 2 bases and J by 0 bases, with 6 bases left in between. The CDR3 loop reads CASSYELSTDTQYF. CDR3 DNA: TGTGCCAGCAGTTACGAGCTTAGCACAGATACGCAGTATTTT.

The gene calls are TRBV20-1 and TRBJ2-7; perhaps TRBD2 as D (5 bases). In germline, CDR1 is DFQATT, CDR2 SNEGSKA (reference sequence). The CDR3 contains 12 residues. The V gene lost 4 bases and the J gene lost 1 base, with 8 bases spanning the gap. Here the CDR3 DNA reads TGCAGTGCTAATAGGGAGTCCTACGAGCAGTACTTC. It is translated as CSANRESYEQYF.

This clonotype occurred a few times. CDR3 amino acids: CASSVTSGRVNTQYF. DNA of the CDR3: TGCGCCAGCAGCGTGACTAGCGGGAGGGTAAATACGCAGTATTTT. This rearrangement joins TRBV5-1 to TRBJ2-3, with TRBD2 matching 14 bases. With 4 bases clipped from V and 7 bases from J, the junction kept 5 bases outside the gene matches. CDR3 length equals 15 residues. Germline V CDR1 and CDR2: SGHRS, YFSETQ. The variable domain in full, with the rest retrieved from reference TRBV5-1 and TRBJ2-3, is KAGVTQTPRYLIKTRGQQVTLSCSPISGHRSVSWYQQTPGQGLQFLFEYFSETQRNKGNFPGRFSGRQFSNSRSEMNVSTLELGDSALYLCASSVTSGRVNTQYFGPGTRLTVL.

The chain links TRBV7-2 to TRBJ1-3; TRBD1 matches 10 bases. The CDR3 consists of 18 residues. The junction had 7 bases not matched to a gene; V was cut back by 0 bases and J by 2 bases. The germline V gene has CDR1 SGHTA and CDR2 FQGNSA. The DNA of the CDR3 is TGTGCCAGCAGCTTAGCTTTCGGGACAGGGGCCACTGGAAACACCATATATTTT. Encoded protein: CASSLAFGTGATGNTIYF.

This chain joins TRBV20-1 and TRBJ2-3; 12 bases line up with TRBD2. Germline V lookup: CDR1 DFQATT, CDR2 SNEGSKA (reference sequence). CDR3 length equals 16 residues. V trimming: 5 bases; J trimming: 0 bases; junction bases outside the gene matches: 6. This chain's CDR3 is CSAFRLAGVSTDTQYF. The DNA for the CDR3 is TGCAGTGCTTTCAGACTAGCGGGAGTTAGCACAGATACGCAGTATTTT.

The rearrangement links TRBV10-1 to TRBJ1-2, with D possibly being TRBD1 (5 bases). This CDR3 has 14 residues. Between the trimmed V and J ends, which lost 0 bases and 2 bases, there was a span of 7 bases. In germline, CDR1 is WNHNN, CDR2 SYGVQD (reference sequence). The CDR3 loop reads CASSESGVNYGYTF. The DNA of the CDR3 is TGCGCCAGCAGTGAGTCGGGGGTAAACTATGGCTACACCTTC.

A few counts support this clonotype. V is TRBV6-1 and J is TRBJ1-1, with no clear D. From germline, CDR1 is MNHNS and CDR2 SASEGT. V was cut by 1 base and J by 1 base, with 7 bases left in between. There are 14 residues in the CDR3. The CDR3 sequence is CASSEVWRNTEAFF. CDR3 sequence (DNA): TGTGCCAGCAGTGAAGTCTGGAGGAACACTGAAGCTTTCTTT.

In its sample, this clonotype was seen once. V is TRBV19 and J is TRBJ2-5; 7 bases are a match to TRBD2. TRBJ2-1 matches the DNA end more closely, so the J call is doubtful. CDR1 is LNHDA, CDR2 SQIVND, per germline (reference sequence). This CDR3 is built from 19 residues. The CDR3 sequence: CASTGFGAGRGSKYNEQFF. The CDR3 DNA reads TGTGCCAGTACTGGGTTTGGAGCGGGGAGGGGCTCCAAATACAATGAGCAGTTCTTC.

The chain recombines TRBV6-5 with TRBJ2-7; TRBD2 might be the D (6 bases). The J call is uncertain, as TRBJ2-5 better fits the DNA end. Germline V gene lookup returns CDR1 MNHEY and CDR2 SVGAGI. CDR3 length equals 14 residues. CDR3 nucleotide sequence: TGTGCCAGCAGCCAGAGGACTATACCAGAGACCCAGTACTTC. Translation: CASSQRTIPETQYF.

This clonotype came up a few times. This sequence joins TRBV29-1 and TRBJ2-5; TRBD2 is a possible D gene (6 bases). The CDR3 has 13 residues. V was clipped by 5 bases and J by 2 bases, with 12 bases between them. Germline values: CDR1 SQVTM, CDR2 ANQGSEA. The CDR3 here is CSVTGLPQETQYF. The CDR3 bases are TGCAGCGTTACGGGACTCCCACAAGAGACCCAGTACTTC. Full variable domain (missing parts from reference TRBV29-1 and TRBJ2-5): SAVISQKPSRDICQRGTSLTIQCQVDSQVTMMFWYRQQPGQSLTLIATANQGSEATYESGFVIDKFPISRPNLTFSTLTVSNMSPEDSSIYLCSVTGLPQETQYFGPGTRLLVL.

V and J are TRBV12-3 or TRBV12-4 and TRBJ1-1; D not resolved. There are 14 residues in the CDR3. V was cut by 3 bases and J by 1 base, with 9 bases left in between. CDR3 DNA: TGTGCCAGCAGTTTTTGGCTATCGAACACTGAAGCTTTCTTT. Its translation: CASSFWLSNTEAFF.